The following is a T cell receptor beta chain sequence with its context. Its matching antigen is unknown. The sample is drawn from a study of cytomegalovirus exposure and HLA in healthy donors. Study at large: Roughly 77 million unique TCRs from HLA-typed donors made up an early data release. Study conclusions and caveats: Upon later analysis, HLA-associated TCR beta chains proved more clonally expanded than other, equally common chains. Whilst most TCR sequences proved rare, a subset of public TCRs occurred across many donors.

The PCR contained 60 Vbeta and 13 Jbeta primers. Measured with immunoSEQ multiplex PCR; TCRdb has only the in-frame clones, and not every one. This table holds roughly 200,000 clones, about 82% found once. Sequenced input: PBMCs. The receptor's source is a woman aged 45-65 years in good health and CMV-seronegative.

CDR3: CASSLDSGRAHEQFF. CDR3 in DNA: TGTGCCAGCAGCTTAGATAGCGGGAGGGCACATGAGCAGTTCTTC. The rearrangement uses TRBV7-9 and TRBJ2-1; 11 positions match TRBD2. J lost 8 bases, V lost 1 base, and 4 bases had no gene match. CDR1 and CDR2 (germline): SEHNR, FQNEAQ (reference sequence). This CDR3 is 15 amino acids long.